This T cell receptor (beta chain) came from a study of cytomegalovirus exposure and HLA in healthy donors. PCR amplification relied on 60 Vbeta primers (plus 13 Jbeta primers). Using immunoSEQ multiplex PCR, the repertoire was profiled, and TCRdb retains in-frame clones only, with some absent. The sample holds approximately 290,000 clones, approximately 80% seen once. J was trimmed by 2 bases and V by 2 bases; bases with no gene match: 16. The CDR3 covers 19 residues. CDR1 and CDR2 (germline): SGHRS, YFSETQ. The gene calls are TRBV5-1 and TRBJ2-7, with TRBD2 identical over 10 bases. Sequencing was performed on PBMCs. This TCR was sampled from a girl aged 2 to 10 in good health and CMV-seronegative. The chain's CDR3 is CASSFRSGRLAGLTYEQYF. The CDR3 DNA reads as TGCGCCAGCAGCTTTCGGTCAGGACGACTAGCGGGCCTAACCTACGAGCAGTACTTC.